These 17 T cell receptor beta chains came from one sample sequenced in a study of cytomegalovirus exposure and HLA in healthy donors. Use of 60 Vbeta and 13 Jbeta primers characterized the PCR. Clones were read by immunoSEQ multiplex PCR, and TCRdb kept only the in-frame ones, dropping some. The sample has 170,000 or so clones; 75% to 85% are singletons. The specimen was PBMCs. Receptor source: a middle-aged man in good health and CMV-seropositive.

As DNA, the CDR3 is TGTGCCTGGACTCAGACGGGGAATCAGCCCCAGCATTTT. Amino acids: CAWTQTGNQPQHF. The rearrangement uses TRBV30 and TRBJ1-5; D is unresolved. The length of the CDR3 is 13 residues. Germline loops: CDR1 GTSNPN, CDR2 SVGIG (reference sequence). Deletions cut 4 bases from V and 4 bases from J, with 11 bases between.

V is TRBV21-1 and J is TRBJ1-1; whether TRBD1, the table's D call, matches the DNA was not checked. TRBV21-1 is a recognized pseudogene. This CDR3 is built from 17 residues. The CDR3, as DNA: TGTGCCAGCAGCAAAAGGATCTGGGAGACAGGGAACACTGAAGCTTTCTTT. Translating gives CASSKRIWETGNTEAFF.

V gene TRBV27 combines with J gene TRBJ1-2; 7 bases line up with TRBD1. J was trimmed by 0 bases and V by 6 bases; bases with no gene match: 4. Germline V lookup: CDR1 MNHEY, CDR2 SMNVEV (reference sequence). The CDR3 contains 14 residues. The CDR3 region is CASRVTGSNYGYTF. CDR3 DNA sequence: TGTGCCAGCAGGGTGACAGGGTCTAACTATGGCTACACCTTC.

A remark on this clone: Other nucleotide sequences from this sample produce the same CDR3. The chain couples TRBV5-1 to TRBJ2-1; 7 bases are shared with TRBD2. J gave up 1 base and V 0 bases, and 4 bases lay outside the gene matches. Germline-derived CDR1 and CDR2 are SGHRS and YFSETQ. This CDR3 is 16 amino acids long. The CDR3 DNA sequence: TGCGCCAGCAGCTTGGTTAGCGGGTCGTCCTACAATGAGCAGTTCTTC. The encoded protein is CASSLVSGSSYNEQFF.

This clone was recorded once. The chain links TRBV19 to TRBJ1-4, with TRBD1 as a possible D gene (5 bases). V was shortened by 6 bases and J by 8 bases, with 16 bases between the two germline ends. CDR1 is LNHDA and CDR2 is SQIVND in the germline V gene (reference sequence). CDR3 length equals 14 residues. CDR3 nucleotides: TGTGCCAGTAGGGCCACGGGACTCCGCGAAAAACTGTTTTTT. Protein sequence: CASRATGLREKLFF.

The J gene is TRBJ2-5, the V gene TRBV28; 8 positions agree with TRBD2. CDR3 length: 14 residues. The germline gives CDR1 MDHEN, CDR2 SYDVKM. With V trimmed by 7 bases and J by 5 bases, 9 bases remained unmatched. CDR3 DNA sequence: TGTGCCAGCATTGAAGCGGGAGCGGGTGAGACCCAGTACTTC. Amino acid sequence: CASIEAGAGETQYF.

This rearrangement joins TRBV18 to TRBJ1-4; TRBD1 might be the D (6 bases). Germline CDR1 reads KGHSH; CDR2 reads LQKENI. The CDR3 has 14 amino acids. Deletions cut 4 bases from V and 0 bases from J, with 6 bases between. The DNA of the CDR3 is TGTGCCAGCTCACGACAGGCAACTAATGAAAAACTGTTTTTT. It yields the protein CASSRQATNEKLFF.

This rearrangement joins TRBV1 to TRBJ2-2; the table calls TRBD2, which could not be checked here. TRBV1 counts as a pseudogene. There are 18 residues in the CDR3. CDR3 residues: CTSSQDGLANNNTGELFF. The CDR3 DNA follows: TGCACCAGCAGCCAAGATGGGCTAGCCAATAATAACACCGGGGAGCTGTTTTTT.

The gene calls are TRBV29-1 and TRBJ2-7; no definite D call. The CDR3 spans 11 residues. In germline, CDR1 is SQVTM, CDR2 ANQGSEA. V lost 3 bases to trimming and J lost 4 bases, with 7 bases between them. CDR3 sequence (DNA): TGCAGCGTTGACCTAGGTTACGAGCAGTACTTC. This sequence encodes CSVDLGYEQYF.

A single count supports this clone. The rearrangement uses TRBV2 and TRBJ1-2; D is ambiguous. CDR1 is SNHLY, CDR2 FYNNEI, per germline. With 3 bases removed from V and 7 bases from J, the gap between germline ends came to 24 bases. This CDR3 spans 17 amino acids. The CDR3 nucleotides read TGTGCCAGCAGTGACGTCACCGAGAGGAACCTAATCGGTGGCTACACCTTC. Its protein product is CASSDVTERNLIGGYTF.

This rearrangement joins TRBV30 to TRBJ1-2; D possibly corresponds to TRBD1 (5 bases). Trimming pared 0 bases from V and 6 bases from J, leaving 11 bases between. The germline CDR1 and CDR2 sequences are GTSNPN and SVGIG (reference sequence). The CDR3 spans 13 residues. The CDR3 sequence is CAWSVGGLNGYTF. The CDR3 nucleotides read TGTGCCTGGAGTGTCGGGGGACTTAATGGCTACACCTTC.

This chain connects TRBV5-1 to TRBJ1-4; 10 bases are shared with TRBD1. From germline, CDR1 is SGHRS and CDR2 YFSETQ. The CDR3 runs 17 residues. The V segment lost 4 bases and the J segment 3 bases; nucleotides outside the gene matches: 9. In DNA, the CDR3 is TGCGCCAGCAGCCCGGGACAGGGGATTGGGTCTAATGAAAAACTGTTTTTT. Its translation: CASSPGQGIGSNEKLFF.

The V and J genes are TRBV7-2 and TRBJ1-2, with a tentative D call TRBD1 (6 bases). V shed 4 bases and J shed 7 bases, with 22 bases lying between them. CDR1 and CDR2 (germline): SGHTA, FQGNSA. CDR3 size: 16 residues. The CDR3 loop reads CASSSGTPLGDAGYTF. CDR3 in DNA: TGTGCCAGCAGCTCCGGGACACCCCTCGGGGACGCTGGCTACACCTTC. Full variable domain (rest looked up from reference TRBV7-2 and TRBJ1-2): GAGVSQSPSNKVTEKGKDVELRCDPISGHTALYWYRQSLGQGLEFLIYFQGNSAPDKSGLPSDRFSAERTGGSVSTLTIQRTQQEDSAVYLCASSSGTPLGDAGYTFGSGTRLTVV.

This clone has a handful of counts. The J gene is TRBJ2-2, the V gene TRBV19, with D possibly TRBD1 on 5 matching bases. Trimming took off 2 bases at V and 6 bases at J, with 13 bases between the two ends. This CDR3 spans 15 amino acids. Germline assignment: CDR1 LNHDA and CDR2 SQIVND (reference sequence). CDR3: CASSIHARGSGELFF. In DNA form, the CDR3 reads TGTGCCAGTAGTATACACGCTAGGGGTTCCGGGGAGCTGTTTTTT.

The chain uses TRBV6-5 and TRBJ2-3, with TRBD2 matching over 7 bases. The junction had 10 bases not matched to a gene; V was cut back by 5 bases and J by 5 bases. CDR3 length equals 15 residues. In germline, CDR1 is MNHEY, CDR2 SVGAGI. As DNA, the CDR3 is TGTGCCAGCAGTGCAGGACTAGTTCGGGGAGATACGCAGTATTTT. Translating gives CASSAGLVRGDTQYF.

The CDR3 sequence: CASNGAGGTNEKLFF. The CDR3 DNA follows: TGTGCCAGCAATGGAGCAGGGGGCACTAATGAAAAACTGTTTTTT. The chain joins TRBV6-1 to TRBJ1-4; the match to TRBD1 covers 8 bases. The CDR3 has 15 residues. With V trimmed by 7 bases and J by 2 bases, 6 bases remained unmatched. Germline V gene lookup returns CDR1 MNHNS and CDR2 SASEGT.

CDR3 sequence reads: CSARQGGSEAFF. In DNA, the CDR3 is TGCAGCGCCCGGCAGGGAGGGTCTGAAGCTTTCTTT. The rearrangement joins TRBV29-1 to TRBJ1-1; D perhaps matches TRBD1 (5 bases). Trimming cost V 7 bases and J 6 bases, with 15 bases left between them. The CDR3 runs 12 residues. Germline V gene sequence: CDR1 SQVTM, CDR2 ANQGSEA. Complete variable domain (other parts from reference TRBV29-1 and TRBJ1-1): SAVISQKPSRDICQRGTSLTIQCQVDSQVTMMFWYRQQPGQSLTLIATANQGSEATYESGFVIDKFPISRPNLTFSTLTVSNMSPEDSSIYLCSARQGGSEAFFGQGTRLTVV.